This is a list of T cell receptor beta chains from one sample in a study of T-cell reconstitution after alpha-beta-depleted transplantation in children. TCRdb reprocessed the PCR reads via MiXCR and lists one record per CDR3 protein. Counted here are 150,000 to 200,000 distinct CDR3 sequences, about 14% occurring once; the ten biggest clones make up around 13%. The sample here was PBMCs from the stem cell graft donor, taken from the stem cell graft. These TCRs come from a human donor who donated a stem cell graft to a child with acute lymphoblastic leukemia. Both conserved end residues are part of each CDR3.

j_gene: TRBJ1-1; v_gene: TRBV19; CDR3aa: CASTPHLRTEAFF
j_gene: TRBJ2-3; v_gene: TRBV29-1; CDR3aa: CSVRDWVERAADTQYF
j_gene: TRBJ2-3; v_gene: TRBV12-3/TRBV12-4; CDR3aa: CASTQWWQEGDTQYF
j_gene: TRBJ2-7; v_gene: TRBV12-3/TRBV12-4; CDR3aa: CASRETGLREQYF
j_gene: TRBJ2-7; v_gene: TRBV20-1; CDR3aa: CSAKKGGRAYEQYF
j_gene: TRBJ2-1; v_gene: TRBV12-3/TRBV12-4; CDR3aa: CASSLVAFSEQFF
j_gene: TRBJ2-7; v_gene: TRBV2; CDR3aa: CASSEASGSSYEQYF
j_gene: TRBJ2-2; v_gene: TRBV19; CDR3aa: CASSMRGLAGDAGELFF
j_gene: TRBJ2-1; v_gene: TRBV5-1; CDR3aa: CASRAGETYNEQFF
j_gene: TRBJ1-1; v_gene: TRBV29-1; CDR3aa: CSVVPLNTEAFF
j_gene: TRBJ1-1; v_gene: TRBV5-1; CDR3aa: CASSFPGGTNTEAFF
j_gene: TRBJ2-1; v_gene: TRBV7-9; CDR3aa: CASSEGPRDNEQFF
j_gene: TRBJ2-3; v_gene: TRBV12-3/TRBV12-4; CDR3aa: CASSFQAAAGDTQYF
j_gene: TRBJ2-5; v_gene: TRBV5-1; CDR3aa: CASSLDGTEETQYF
j_gene: TRBJ1-2; v_gene: TRBV29-1; CDR3aa: CSVEDMGLGYTF
j_gene: TRBJ2-5; v_gene: TRBV5-1; CDR3aa: CASSLRGEETQYF
j_gene: TRBJ2-7; v_gene: TRBV7-9; CDR3aa: CASSQDSIHEQYF
j_gene: TRBJ1-1; v_gene: TRBV20-1; CDR3aa: CSARTGTSTEAFF
j_gene: TRBJ2-1; v_gene: TRBV29-1; CDR3aa: CSVGRSGGGVPTYNEQFF